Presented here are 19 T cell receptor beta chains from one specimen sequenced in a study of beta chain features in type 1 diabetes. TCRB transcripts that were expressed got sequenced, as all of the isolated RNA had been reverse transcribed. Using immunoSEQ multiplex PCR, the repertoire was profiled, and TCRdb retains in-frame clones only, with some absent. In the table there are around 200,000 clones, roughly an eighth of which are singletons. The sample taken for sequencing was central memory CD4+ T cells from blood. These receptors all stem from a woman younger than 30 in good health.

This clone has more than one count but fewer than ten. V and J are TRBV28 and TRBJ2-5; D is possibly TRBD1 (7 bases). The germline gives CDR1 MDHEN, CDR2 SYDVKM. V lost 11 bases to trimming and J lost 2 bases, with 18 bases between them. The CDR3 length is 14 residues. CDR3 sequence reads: CARPVGGQQETQYF. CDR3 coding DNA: TGTGCCCGACCTGTGGGGGGACAGCAAGAGACCCAGTACTTC.

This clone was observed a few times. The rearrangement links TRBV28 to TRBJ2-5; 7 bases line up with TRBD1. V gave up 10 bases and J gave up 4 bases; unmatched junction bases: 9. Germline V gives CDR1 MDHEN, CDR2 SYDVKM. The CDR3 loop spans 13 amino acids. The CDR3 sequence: CATEQGRRETQYF. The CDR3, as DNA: TGTGCCACCGAACAGGGGCGGAGAGAGACCCAGTACTTC.

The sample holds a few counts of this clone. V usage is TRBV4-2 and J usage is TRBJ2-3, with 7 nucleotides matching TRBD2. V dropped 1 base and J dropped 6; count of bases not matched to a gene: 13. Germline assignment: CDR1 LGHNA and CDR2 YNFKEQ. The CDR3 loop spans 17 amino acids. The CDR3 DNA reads TGTGCCAGCAGCCAAGGGGCTGGCGGGAGAACATCCGATACGCAGTATTTT. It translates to CASSQGAGGRTSDTQYF.

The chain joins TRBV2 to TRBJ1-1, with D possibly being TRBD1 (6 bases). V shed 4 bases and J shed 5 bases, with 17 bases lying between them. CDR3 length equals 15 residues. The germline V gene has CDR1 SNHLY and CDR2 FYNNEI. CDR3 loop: CASSARTARGTEAFF. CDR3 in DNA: TGTGCCAGCAGTGCCAGGACAGCGAGGGGGACTGAAGCTTTCTTT.

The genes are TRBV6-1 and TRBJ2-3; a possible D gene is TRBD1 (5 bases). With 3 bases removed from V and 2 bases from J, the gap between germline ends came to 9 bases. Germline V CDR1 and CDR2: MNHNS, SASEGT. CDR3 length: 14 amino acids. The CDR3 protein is CASSDKGVTDTQYF. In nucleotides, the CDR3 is TGTGCCAGCAGTGATAAAGGGGTCACAGATACGCAGTATTTT.

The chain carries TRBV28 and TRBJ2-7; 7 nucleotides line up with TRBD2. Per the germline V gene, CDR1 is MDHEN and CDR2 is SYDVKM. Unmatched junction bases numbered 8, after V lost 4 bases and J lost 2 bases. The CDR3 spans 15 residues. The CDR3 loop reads CASSSQGGRPYEQYF. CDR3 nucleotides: TGTGCCAGCAGTTCGCAAGGCGGGAGACCCTACGAGCAGTACTTC. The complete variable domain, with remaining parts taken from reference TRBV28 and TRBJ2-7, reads DVKVTQSSRYLVKRTGEKVFLECVQDMDHENMFWYRQDPGLGLRLIYFSYDVKMKEKGDIPEGYSVSREKKERFSLILESASTNQTSMYLCASSSQGGRPYEQYFGPGTRLTVT.

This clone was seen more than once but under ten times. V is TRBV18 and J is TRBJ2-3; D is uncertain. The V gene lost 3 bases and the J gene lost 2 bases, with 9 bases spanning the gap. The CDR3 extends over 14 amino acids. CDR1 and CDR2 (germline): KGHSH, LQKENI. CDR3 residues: CASSPRVDTDTQYF. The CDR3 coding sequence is TGTGCCAGCTCACCTCGGGTGGACACAGATACGCAGTATTTT.

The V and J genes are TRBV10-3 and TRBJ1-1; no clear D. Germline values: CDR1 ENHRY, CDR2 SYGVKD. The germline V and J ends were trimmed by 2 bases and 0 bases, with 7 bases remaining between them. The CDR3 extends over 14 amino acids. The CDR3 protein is CAISEEMMNTEAFF. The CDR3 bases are TGTGCCATCAGTGAGGAGATGATGAACACTGAAGCTTTCTTT.

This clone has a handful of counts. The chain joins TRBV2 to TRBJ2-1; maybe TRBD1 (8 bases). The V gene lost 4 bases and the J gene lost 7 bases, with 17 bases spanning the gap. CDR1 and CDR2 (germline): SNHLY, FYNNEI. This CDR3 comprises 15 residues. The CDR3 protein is CASSALGQGGNEQFF. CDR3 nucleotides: TGTGCCAGCAGTGCCCTTGGACAGGGAGGGAATGAGCAGTTCTTC.

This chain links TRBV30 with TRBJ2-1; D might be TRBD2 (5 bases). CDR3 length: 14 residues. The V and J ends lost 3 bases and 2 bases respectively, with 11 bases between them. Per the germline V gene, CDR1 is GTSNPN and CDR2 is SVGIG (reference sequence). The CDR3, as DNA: TGTGCCTGGAGGGCGCGGCGGGCCTACAATGAGCAGTTCTTC. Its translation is CAWRARRAYNEQFF.

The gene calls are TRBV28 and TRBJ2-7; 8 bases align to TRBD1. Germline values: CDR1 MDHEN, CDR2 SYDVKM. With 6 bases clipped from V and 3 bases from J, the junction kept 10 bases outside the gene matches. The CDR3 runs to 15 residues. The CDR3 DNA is TGTGCCAGCAGCGCTACCGGGACAGGTAACTACGAGCAGTACTTC. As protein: CASSATGTGNYEQYF. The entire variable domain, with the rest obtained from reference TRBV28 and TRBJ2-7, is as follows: DVKVTQSSRYLVKRTGEKVFLECVQDMDHENMFWYRQDPGLGLRLIYFSYDVKMKEKGDIPEGYSVSREKKERFSLILESASTNQTSMYLCASSATGTGNYEQYFGPGTRLTVT.

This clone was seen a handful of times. CDR3 in DNA: TGTGCCAGCAGTTCCCCGGGGGGTAAAACCTACGAGCAGTACTTC. Encoded protein: CASSSPGGKTYEQYF. V usage is TRBV6-6 and J usage is TRBJ2-7, with 7 nucleotides matching TRBD2. The V and J ends lost 4 bases and 2 bases, in that order; junction bases with no gene match: 8. Germline CDR1 and CDR2: MNHNY and SVGAGI (reference sequence). CDR3 length: 15 residues.

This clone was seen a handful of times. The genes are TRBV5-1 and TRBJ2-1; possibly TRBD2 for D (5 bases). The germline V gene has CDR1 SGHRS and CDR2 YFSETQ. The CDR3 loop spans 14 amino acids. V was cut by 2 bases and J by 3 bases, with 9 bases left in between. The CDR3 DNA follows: TGCGCCAGCAGCTTCGAGGGTTTCTACAATGAGCAGTTCTTC. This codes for CASSFEGFYNEQFF.

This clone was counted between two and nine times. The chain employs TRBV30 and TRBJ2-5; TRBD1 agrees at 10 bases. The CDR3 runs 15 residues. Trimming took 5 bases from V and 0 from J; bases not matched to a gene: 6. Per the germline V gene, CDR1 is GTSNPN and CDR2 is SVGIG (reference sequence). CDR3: CAWAPGQGYQETQYF. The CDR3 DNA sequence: TGTGCCTGGGCTCCGGGACAGGGGTACCAAGAGACCCAGTACTTC.

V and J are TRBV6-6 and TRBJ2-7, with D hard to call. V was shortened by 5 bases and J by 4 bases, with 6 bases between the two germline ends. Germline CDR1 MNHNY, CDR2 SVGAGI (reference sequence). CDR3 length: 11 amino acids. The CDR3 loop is CASSPQYEQYF. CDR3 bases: TGTGCCAGCAGTCCCCAGTACGAGCAGTACTTC.

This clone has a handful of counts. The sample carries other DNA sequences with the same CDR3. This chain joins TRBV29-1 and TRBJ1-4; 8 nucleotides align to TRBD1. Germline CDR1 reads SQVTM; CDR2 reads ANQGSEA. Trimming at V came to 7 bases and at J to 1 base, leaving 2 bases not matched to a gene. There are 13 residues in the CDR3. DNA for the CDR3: TGCAGCGCCGGACAGGGAACTAATGAAAAACTGTTTTTT. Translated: CSAGQGTNEKLFF. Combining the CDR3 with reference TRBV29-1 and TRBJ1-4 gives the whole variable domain SAVISQKPSRDICQRGTSLTIQCQVDSQVTMMFWYRQQPGQSLTLIATANQGSEATYESGFVIDKFPISRPNLTFSTLTVSNMSPEDSSIYLCSAGQGTNEKLFFGSGTQLSVL.

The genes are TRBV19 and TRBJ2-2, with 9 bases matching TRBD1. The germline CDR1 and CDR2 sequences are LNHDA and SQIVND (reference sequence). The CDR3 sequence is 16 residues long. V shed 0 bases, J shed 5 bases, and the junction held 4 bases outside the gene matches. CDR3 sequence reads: CASSIDRTGVTGELFF. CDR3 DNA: TGTGCCAGTAGTATAGATAGGACAGGGGTAACCGGGGAGCTGTTTTTT.

This CDR3 is CASSQEFTDTQYF. Written as DNA, the CDR3 is TGTGCCAGCAGCCAGGAGTTCACAGATACGCAGTATTTT. The chain couples TRBV4-2 to TRBJ2-3; no definite D call. This CDR3 is built from 13 residues. The V end was cut by 3 bases, the J end by 2 bases, with 6 bases between. Germline V gene lookup returns CDR1 LGHNA and CDR2 YNFKEQ.

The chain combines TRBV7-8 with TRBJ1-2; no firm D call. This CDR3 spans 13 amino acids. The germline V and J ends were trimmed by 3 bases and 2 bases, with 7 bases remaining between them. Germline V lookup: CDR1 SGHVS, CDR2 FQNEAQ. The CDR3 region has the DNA TGTGCCAGCAGCTTTGGAGGGAACTATGGCTACACCTTC. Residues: CASSFGGNYGYTF.